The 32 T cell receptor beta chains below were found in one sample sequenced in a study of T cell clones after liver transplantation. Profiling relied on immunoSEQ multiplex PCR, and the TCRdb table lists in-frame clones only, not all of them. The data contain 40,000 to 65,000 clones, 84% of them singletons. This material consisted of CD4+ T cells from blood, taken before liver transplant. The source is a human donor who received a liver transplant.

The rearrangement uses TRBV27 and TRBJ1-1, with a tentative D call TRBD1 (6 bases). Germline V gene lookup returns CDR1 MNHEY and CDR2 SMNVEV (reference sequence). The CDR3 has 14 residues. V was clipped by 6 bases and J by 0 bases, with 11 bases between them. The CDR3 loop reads CASRRGQLNTEAFF. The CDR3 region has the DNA TGTGCCAGCAGACGAGGACAGTTGAACACTGAAGCTTTCTTT.

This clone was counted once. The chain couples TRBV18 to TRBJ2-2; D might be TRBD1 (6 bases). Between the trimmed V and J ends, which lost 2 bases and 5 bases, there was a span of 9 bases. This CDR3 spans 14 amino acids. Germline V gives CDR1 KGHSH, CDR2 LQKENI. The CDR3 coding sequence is TGTGCCAGCTCACCAAACAGGGAAACCGGGGAGCTGTTTTTT. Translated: CASSPNRETGELFF.

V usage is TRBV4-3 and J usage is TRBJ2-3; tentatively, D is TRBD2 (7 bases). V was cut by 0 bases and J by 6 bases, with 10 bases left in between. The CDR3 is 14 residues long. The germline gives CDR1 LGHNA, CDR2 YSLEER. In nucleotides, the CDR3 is TGCGCCAGCAGCCAAGATCGGGGGGCGGATACGCAGTATTTT. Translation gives CASSQDRGADTQYF.

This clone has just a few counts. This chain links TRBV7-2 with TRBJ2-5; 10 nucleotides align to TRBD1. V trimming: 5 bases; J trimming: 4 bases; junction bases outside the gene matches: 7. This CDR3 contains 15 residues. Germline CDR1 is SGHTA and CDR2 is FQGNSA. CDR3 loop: CASSRPGTGAETQYF. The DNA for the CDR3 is TGTGCCAGCAGCCGCCCAGGGACAGGGGCAGAGACCCAGTACTTC.

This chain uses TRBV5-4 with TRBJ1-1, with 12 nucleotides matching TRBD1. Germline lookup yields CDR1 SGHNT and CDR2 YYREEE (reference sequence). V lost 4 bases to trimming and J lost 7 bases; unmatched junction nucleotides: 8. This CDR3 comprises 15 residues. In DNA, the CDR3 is TGTGCCAGCAGCGGAGGGACAGGGGGCGTTGGTGAAGCTTTCTTT. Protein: CASSGGTGGVGEAFF.

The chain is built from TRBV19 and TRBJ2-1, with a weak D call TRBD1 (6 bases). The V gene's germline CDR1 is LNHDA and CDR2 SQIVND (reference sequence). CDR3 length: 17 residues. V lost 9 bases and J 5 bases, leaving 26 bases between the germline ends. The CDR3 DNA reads TGTGCCAGCGCCCCCCACTTGAGAGGGGGTTTCAACAATGAGCAGTTCTTC. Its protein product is CASAPHLRGGFNNEQFF. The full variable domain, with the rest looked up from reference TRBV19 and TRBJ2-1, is DGGITQSPKYLFRKEGQNVTLSCEQNLNHDAMYWYRQDPGQGLRLIYYSQIVNDFQKGDIAEGYSVSREKKESFPLTVTSAQKNPTAFYLCASAPHLRGGFNNEQFFGPGTRLTVL.

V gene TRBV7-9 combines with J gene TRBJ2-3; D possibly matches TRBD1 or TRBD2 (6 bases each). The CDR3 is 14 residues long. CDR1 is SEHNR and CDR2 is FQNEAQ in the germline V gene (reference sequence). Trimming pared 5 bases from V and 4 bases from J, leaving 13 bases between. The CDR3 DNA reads TGTGCCAGCAGCCGATACAGGGAGGCAGATACGCAGTATTTT. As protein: CASSRYREADTQYF.

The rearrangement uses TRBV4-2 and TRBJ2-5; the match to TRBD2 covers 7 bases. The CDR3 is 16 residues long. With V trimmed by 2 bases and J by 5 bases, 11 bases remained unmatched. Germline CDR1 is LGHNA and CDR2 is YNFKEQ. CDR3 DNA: TGTGCCAGCAGCCAACCAGAGCGGGACGTTGAGGAGACCCAGTACTTC. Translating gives CASSQPERDVEETQYF.

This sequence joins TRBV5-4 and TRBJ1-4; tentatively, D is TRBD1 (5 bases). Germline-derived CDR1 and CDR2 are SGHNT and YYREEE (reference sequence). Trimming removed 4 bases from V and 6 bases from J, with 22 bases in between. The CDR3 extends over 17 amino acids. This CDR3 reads CASSGGATTKKDEKLFF. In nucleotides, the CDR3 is TGTGCCAGCAGCGGCGGGGCTACTACGAAGAAGGATGAAAAACTGTTTTTT.

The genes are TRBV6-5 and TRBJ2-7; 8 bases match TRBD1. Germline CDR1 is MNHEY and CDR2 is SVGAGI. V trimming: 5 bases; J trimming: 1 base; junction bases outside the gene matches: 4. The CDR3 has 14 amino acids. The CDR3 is CASSHGQGSYEQYF. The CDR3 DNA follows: TGTGCCAGCAGTCATGGACAGGGTTCCTACGAGCAGTACTTC.

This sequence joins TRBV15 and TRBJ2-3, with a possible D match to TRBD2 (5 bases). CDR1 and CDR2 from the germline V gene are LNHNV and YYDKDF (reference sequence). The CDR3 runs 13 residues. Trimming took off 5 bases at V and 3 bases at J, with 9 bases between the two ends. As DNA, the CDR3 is TGTGCCACCAGCCCCAGGAGGACAGATACGCAGTATTTT. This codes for CATSPRRTDTQYF.

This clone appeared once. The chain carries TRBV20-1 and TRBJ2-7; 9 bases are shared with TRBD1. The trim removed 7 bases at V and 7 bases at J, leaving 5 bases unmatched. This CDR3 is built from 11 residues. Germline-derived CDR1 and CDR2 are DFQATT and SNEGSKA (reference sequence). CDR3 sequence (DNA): TGCAGTGTGGACAGGGGCCAGGAGCAGTACTTC. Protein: CSVDRGQEQYF.

The CDR3 region is CASSSRVNEKLFF. CDR3 bases: TGTGCCAGCAGCTCCAGGGTTAATGAAAAACTGTTTTTT. The rearrangement links TRBV5-4 to TRBJ1-4, with a possible D match to TRBD1 (5 bases). V lost 3 bases and J lost 4, with 7 bases in between. CDR3 length: 13 residues. The V gene's germline CDR1 is SGHNT and CDR2 YYREEE (reference sequence).

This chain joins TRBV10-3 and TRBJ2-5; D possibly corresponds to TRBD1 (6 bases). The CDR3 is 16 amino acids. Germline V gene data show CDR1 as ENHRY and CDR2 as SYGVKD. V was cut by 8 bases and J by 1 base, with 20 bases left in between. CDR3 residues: CAIGQTYRESQETQYF. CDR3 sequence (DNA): TGTGCCATCGGCCAGACTTACAGGGAGTCCCAAGAGACCCAGTACTTC.

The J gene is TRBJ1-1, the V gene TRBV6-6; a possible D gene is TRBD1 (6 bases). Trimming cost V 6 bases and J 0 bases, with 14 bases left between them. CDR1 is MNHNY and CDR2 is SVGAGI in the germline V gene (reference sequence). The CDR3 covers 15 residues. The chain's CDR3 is CASRGRTAVNTEAFF. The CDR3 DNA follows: TGTGCCAGCAGGGGCCGGACAGCGGTGAACACTGAAGCTTTCTTT.

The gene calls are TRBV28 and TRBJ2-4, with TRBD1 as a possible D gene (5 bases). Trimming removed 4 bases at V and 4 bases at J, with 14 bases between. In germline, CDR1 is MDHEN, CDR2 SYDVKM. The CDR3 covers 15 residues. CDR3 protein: CASSSQWQGKNIQYF. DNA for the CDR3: TGTGCCAGCAGTTCTCAGTGGCAGGGAAAAAACATTCAGTACTTC.

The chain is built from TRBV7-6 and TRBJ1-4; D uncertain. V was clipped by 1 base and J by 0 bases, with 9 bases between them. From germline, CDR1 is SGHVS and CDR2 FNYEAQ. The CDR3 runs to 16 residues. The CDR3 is CASSLGVGSTNEKLFF. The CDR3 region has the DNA TGTGCCAGCAGCTTAGGCGTAGGGTCAACTAATGAAAAACTGTTTTTT.

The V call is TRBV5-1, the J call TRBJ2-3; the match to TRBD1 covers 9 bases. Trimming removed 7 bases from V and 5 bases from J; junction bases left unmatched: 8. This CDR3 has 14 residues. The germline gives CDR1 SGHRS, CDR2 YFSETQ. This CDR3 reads CASSTGGEVDTQYF. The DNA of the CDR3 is TGCGCCAGCTCGACAGGGGGTGAAGTAGATACGCAGTATTTT.

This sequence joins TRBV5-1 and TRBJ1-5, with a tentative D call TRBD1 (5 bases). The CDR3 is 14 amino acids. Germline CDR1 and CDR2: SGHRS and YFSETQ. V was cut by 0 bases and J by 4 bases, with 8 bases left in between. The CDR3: CASSLGTLNQPQHF. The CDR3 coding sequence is TGCGCCAGCAGCTTGGGGACACTTAATCAGCCCCAGCATTTT. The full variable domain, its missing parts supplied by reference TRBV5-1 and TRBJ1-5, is KAGVTQTPRYLIKTRGQQVTLSCSPISGHRSVSWYQQTPGQGLQFLFEYFSETQRNKGNFPGRFSGRQFSNSRSEMNVSTLELGDSALYLCASSLGTLNQPQHFGDGTRLSIL.

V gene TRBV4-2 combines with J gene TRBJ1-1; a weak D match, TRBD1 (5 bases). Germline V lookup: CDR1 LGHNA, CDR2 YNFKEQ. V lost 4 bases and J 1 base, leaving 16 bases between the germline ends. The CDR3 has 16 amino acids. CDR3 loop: CASSPPWDSSNTEAFF. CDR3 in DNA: TGTGCCAGCAGCCCCCCATGGGACTCCTCGAACACTGAAGCTTTCTTT.

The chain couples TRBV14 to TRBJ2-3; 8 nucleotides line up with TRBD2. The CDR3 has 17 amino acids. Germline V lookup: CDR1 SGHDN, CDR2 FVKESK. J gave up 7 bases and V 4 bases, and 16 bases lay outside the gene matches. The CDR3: CASSPPPWRGAANTQYF. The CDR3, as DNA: TGTGCCAGCAGCCCACCTCCATGGCGGGGGGCCGCGAATACGCAGTATTTT.

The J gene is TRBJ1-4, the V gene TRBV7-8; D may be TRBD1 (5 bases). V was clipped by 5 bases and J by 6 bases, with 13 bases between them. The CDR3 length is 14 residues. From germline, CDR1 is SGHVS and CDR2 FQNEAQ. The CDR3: CASSGQGEHEKLFF. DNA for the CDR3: TGTGCCAGCAGCGGCCAGGGTGAACATGAAAAACTGTTTTTT.

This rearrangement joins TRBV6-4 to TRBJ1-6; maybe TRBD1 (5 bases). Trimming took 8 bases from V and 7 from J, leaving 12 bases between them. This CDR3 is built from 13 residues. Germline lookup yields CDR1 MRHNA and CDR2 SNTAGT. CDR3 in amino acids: CASHSRENSPLHF. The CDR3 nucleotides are TGTGCCAGCCACTCCAGGGAGAATTCACCCCTCCACTTT.

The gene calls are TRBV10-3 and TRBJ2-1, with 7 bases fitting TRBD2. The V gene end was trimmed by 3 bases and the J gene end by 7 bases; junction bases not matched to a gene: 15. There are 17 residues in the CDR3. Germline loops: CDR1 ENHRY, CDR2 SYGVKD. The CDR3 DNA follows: TGTGCCATCAGTGAACGCACTAGCGCCCCGGGAGAGAATGAGCAGTTCTTC. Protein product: CAISERTSAPGENEQFF.

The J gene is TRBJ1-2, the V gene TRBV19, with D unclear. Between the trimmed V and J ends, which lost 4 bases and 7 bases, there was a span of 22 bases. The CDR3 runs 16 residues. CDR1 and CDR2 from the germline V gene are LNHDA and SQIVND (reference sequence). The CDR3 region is CASSTLYKKLRGGYTF. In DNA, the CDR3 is TGTGCCAGTAGTACCTTATACAAGAAACTACGGGGTGGCTACACCTTC.

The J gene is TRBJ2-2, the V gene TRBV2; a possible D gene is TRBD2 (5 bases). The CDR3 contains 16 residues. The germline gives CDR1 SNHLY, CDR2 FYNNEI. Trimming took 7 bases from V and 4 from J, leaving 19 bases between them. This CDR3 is CASTNRGPRGTGELFF. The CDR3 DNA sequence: TGTGCCAGCACAAATCGGGGTCCCCGAGGCACCGGGGAGCTGTTTTTT.

This CDR3 is CASSARGLADTEAFF. In DNA, the CDR3 is TGTGCCAGCAGCGCTCGTGGGTTAGCGGACACTGAAGCTTTCTTT. The rearrangement joins TRBV27 to TRBJ1-1; D unresolved. Trimming removed 6 bases from V and 3 bases from J, with 17 bases in between. The CDR3 contains 15 residues. The germline gives CDR1 MNHEY, CDR2 SMNVEV (reference sequence).

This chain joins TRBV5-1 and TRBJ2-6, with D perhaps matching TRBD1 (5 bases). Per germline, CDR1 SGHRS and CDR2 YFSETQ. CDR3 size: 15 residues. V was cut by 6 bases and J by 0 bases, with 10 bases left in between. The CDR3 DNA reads TGCGCCAGCAACCTGGACATCTCTGGGGCCAACGTCCTGACTTTC. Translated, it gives CASNLDISGANVLTF.

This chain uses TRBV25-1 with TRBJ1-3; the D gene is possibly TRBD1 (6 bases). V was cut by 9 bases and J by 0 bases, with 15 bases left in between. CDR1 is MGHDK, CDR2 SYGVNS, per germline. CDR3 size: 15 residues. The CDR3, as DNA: TGTGCCAGGCATACGGGACACCGCTCTGGAAACACCATATATTTT. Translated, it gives CARHTGHRSGNTIYF.

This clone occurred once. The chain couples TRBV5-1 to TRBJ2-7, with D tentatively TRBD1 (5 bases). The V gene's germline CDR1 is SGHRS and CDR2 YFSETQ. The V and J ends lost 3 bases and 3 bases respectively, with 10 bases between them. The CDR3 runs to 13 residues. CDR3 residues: CASSSTTVYEQYF. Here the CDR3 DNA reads TGCGCCAGCAGCTCTACGACAGTCTACGAGCAGTACTTC. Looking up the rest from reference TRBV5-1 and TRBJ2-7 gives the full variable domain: KAGVTQTPRYLIKTRGQQVTLSCSPISGHRSVSWYQQTPGQGLQFLFEYFSETQRNKGNFPGRFSGRQFSNSRSEMNVSTLELGDSALYLCASSSTTVYEQYFGPGTRLTVT.

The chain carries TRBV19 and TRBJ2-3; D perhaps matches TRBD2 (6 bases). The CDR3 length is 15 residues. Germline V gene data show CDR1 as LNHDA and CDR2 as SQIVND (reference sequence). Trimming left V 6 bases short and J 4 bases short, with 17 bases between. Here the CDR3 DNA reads TGTGCCAGTAGGGAGGGCGCAGGGCGCGCAGATACGCAGTATTTT. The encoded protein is CASREGAGRADTQYF.

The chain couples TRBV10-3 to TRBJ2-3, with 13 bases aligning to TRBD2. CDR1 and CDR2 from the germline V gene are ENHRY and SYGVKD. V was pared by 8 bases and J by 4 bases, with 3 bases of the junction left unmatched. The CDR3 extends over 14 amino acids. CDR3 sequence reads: CAIGTSGGADTQYF. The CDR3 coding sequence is TGTGCCATCGGTACTAGCGGGGGGGCAGATACGCAGTATTTT.